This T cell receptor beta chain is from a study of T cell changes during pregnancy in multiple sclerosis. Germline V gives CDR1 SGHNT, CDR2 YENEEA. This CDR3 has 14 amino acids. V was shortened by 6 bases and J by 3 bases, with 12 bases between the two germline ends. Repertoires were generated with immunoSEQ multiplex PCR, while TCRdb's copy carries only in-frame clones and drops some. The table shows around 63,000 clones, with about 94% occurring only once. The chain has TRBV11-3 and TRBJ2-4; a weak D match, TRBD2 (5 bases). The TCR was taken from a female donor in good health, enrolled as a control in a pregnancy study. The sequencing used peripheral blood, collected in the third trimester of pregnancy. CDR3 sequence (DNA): TGTGCCAGCAGGCCGGGTGGGAGCAAAAACATTCAGTACTTC. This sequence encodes CASRPGGSKNIQYF.